This is a list of T cell receptor beta chains from one sample in a study of cytotoxic CD8 clonotypes in ibrutinib-treated CLL. The table came from immunoSEQ multiplex PCR; TCRdb's copy has only in-frame clones and leaves some out. The sample lists 330,000 or so clones; 67% were seen once. Source: PBMCs, taken after 36 months of ibrutinib treatment. All receptors derive from a human donor with chronic lymphocytic leukemia. Each CDR3 is given with its conserved first and last residue. Each record gives: V gene, J gene, clone size, D gene, CDR3 DNA, CDR3 protein. The D gene is left open where the match is weak. Clone size is given for some rows only: seen once, a few or many times, or a class if the clone is expanded.

TRBV6-5	TRBJ1-2	NA	NA	TGTGCCAGCAGTGACTCAACTCGGGACAACTATGGCTACACCTTC	CASSDSTRDNYGYTF
TRBV27	TRBJ2-1	NA	TRBD1	TGTGCCAGCAGTCCCCCCCGGGACAGGGGGCGAGGTGAGCAGTTCTTC	CASSPPRDRGRGEQFF
TRBV6-6	TRBJ2-4	once	NA	TGTGCCAGCAGCCTTTCAGGGCAGGGCAAAAACATTCAGTACTTC	CASSLSGQGKNIQYF
TRBV15	TRBJ1-5	NA	NA	TGTGCCACCAGCAATCCTGCCCGCAGTAGGTCGAGCAATCAGCCCCAGCATTTT	CATSNPARSRSSNQPQHF
TRBV2	TRBJ2-7	NA	TRBD2	TGTGCCAGCAGTGAAGCCGGGAGGAGCTCCTACGAGCAGTACTTC	CASSEAGRSSYEQYF
TRBV15	TRBJ1-4	NA	TRBD1	TGTGCCACCAGGAGGGACAGGGGCGGAGAAAAACTGTTTTTT	CATRRDRGGEKLFF
TRBV9	TRBJ2-1	once	NA	TGTGCCAGCAGCGCTCGGCCGTACAATGAGCAGTTCTTC	CASSARPYNEQFF
TRBV11-2	TRBJ2-7	NA	TRBD2	TGTGCCAGCAGCTCGGGACTAGCGGGGGCCCCCTCCTACGAGCAGTACTTC	CASSSGLAGAPSYEQYF
TRBV5-4	TRBJ2-7	once	NA	TGTGCCAGCAGCTTTGGGGGCCTCGCCTACGAGCAGTACTTC	CASSFGGLAYEQYF
TRBV2	TRBJ1-1	NA	NA	TGTGCCAGCAGTTCAGGGTGGCGGGCTTTCTTT	CASSSGWRAFF
TRBV4-1	TRBJ2-7	NA	TRBD2	TGCGCCAGCAGCCAAGGTCTAGCGGGATACTACGAGCAGTACTTC	CASSQGLAGYYEQYF